This TCR beta chain was profiled in a study of T cell responses to AZD1222 COVID-19 vaccine. Produced via immunoSEQ multiplex PCR; TCRdb's table is partial and in-frame only. This sample carries about 99,000 clones, 70% to 90% of them seen once, and the ten largest clones take 2.5% to 3%. Germline V gene data show CDR1 as SNHLY and CDR2 as FYNNEI. The V gene lost 6 bases and the J gene lost 0 bases, with 11 bases spanning the gap. The CDR3 length is 14 residues. The sequence derives from an adult in good health. The genes are TRBV2 and TRBJ1-1; D is perhaps TRBD1 (5 bases). The sequencing used peripheral blood, collected on day 0 of AZD1222 vaccination. The CDR3 is CASRRDGMNTEAFF. The CDR3 DNA reads as TGTGCCAGCAGACGGGACGGAATGAACACTGAAGCTTTCTTT.